This T cell receptor beta chain derives from a study of cytomegalovirus exposure and HLA in healthy donors (dated by TCRdb to the late 2010s). Broadly, across the study: An earlier analysis of around 600 of the donors reported 250 to 350 Gb of sequence data and 117 million unique TCR beta sequences from approximately 180 million T cells. Roughly 300 gigabases of sequencing data and about 92 million unique TCR sequences made up an early release that covered some 640 HLA-typed donors. Of the approximately 370 genotyped donors, roughly 76% were placed in the genetic ancestry cluster associated with self-reported Caucasian donors. The study aimed to test whether signatures of past pathogen exposure could be identified by cataloging public T cell receptors. The study used immunosequencing to profile the T cell repertoires of 666 subjects and linked those repertoires to cytomegalovirus serostatus. In addition to the first cohort of 666 subjects, a separate validation cohort of around 110 different subjects was used. High-throughput TCR immunosequencing, statistical association of individual TCRs with disease status, and machine learning were combined to predict cytomegalovirus infection status. A later analysis re-analyzed previously published TCR beta repertoires from roughly 630 donors and added high-resolution HLA genotyping to study TCR occurrence patterns. Rather than drawing on any new phenotypic data, the later analysis identified candidate immune exposures from TCR beta sequences and the way those sequences occurred across donors. An earlier analysis of some 500 of the donors used high-throughput TCR beta sequencing to judge whether each TCR beta V gene segment behaved as functional or pseudogenic. Donor age, sex, ethnicity and CMV serostatus were compiled alongside the repertoire data. In a later genetic analysis, genome-wide SNP genotypes for about 55% of the 666 donors were used, and that subset was treated as a discovery cohort. All discovery cohort repertoires had been generated on a single sequencing platform. HLA typing included class I and class II loci at four-digit resolution. The number of donors typed differed by locus, with roughly 629-640 for A, B, C, DRB1 and DQB1, more than 500 for DQA1, 600 to 610 for DPA1, and around 430 for DPB1. About five DR-DQ haplotypes were treated as single units for association and clustering because of strong linkage in the cohort. On average, roughly 240,000 unique TCR beta nucleotide sequences were sequenced per donor among some 430 genotyped donors of the cohort, with approximately 18% of those sequences being non-productive. Results the study describes overall, beyond this receptor: For the cohort, immune exposure information was limited to CMV serostatus. Because counts were too low, roughly 18 rarely observed V segments, including chromosome 9 orphons, were left out of the earlier analysis of approximately 500 of the donors. Most TCR sequences were observed very rarely across donors, whereas some public TCRs were present in many individuals. In the study, 150 to 200 TCR beta chains were listed as associated with cytomegalovirus. Three of the identified cytomegalovirus-associated TCR beta chains were confirmed in vitro to be specific for cytomegalovirus antigens. An association between a missense DCLRE1C variant and V-gene and J-gene trimming of TCR beta chains was found in a later genetic analysis and replicated in an independent cohort. Presence/absence analyses assumed roughly uniform sequencing depth across donors, an assumption that may not hold. Some IMGT-functional V segments, including TRBV6-2 and TRBV6-3, could not be told apart with the 87-base-pair reads, so those segments were excluded. At a false discovery rate of 0.05, a later analysis linked some 17,000 TCR beta sequences to specific HLA alleles. When HLA alleles, especially DR and DQ, strongly co-occurred, TCR associations were difficult to assign to individual alleles. Compared with the roughly 720-donor mean, donors in an Asian-associated ancestry cluster had fewer N-insertions in productive TCRs, according to a later genetic analysis. Compared with equally common non-associated chains, HLA-associated TCR beta chains in a later analysis were more clonally expanded and had lower generation probabilities. Most CMV-associated TCR beta chains appeared to be HLA-restricted in a later analysis, and the HLA associations seemed to be driven largely by CMV exposure. According to the authors, the approach could potentially be generalized to other disease states and immunological phenotypes. Because HLA typing was missing for some donors at each locus, association tests included only the typed subset. A further reported finding was that TCR beta sequences accurately predicted the HLA-A and HLA-B alleles for most subjects in the first cohort. In a later analysis, TCR association rates were found to vary across HLA loci, with the most associated TCRs seen for DRB1 alleles and the fewest for HLA-C alleles. This cohort had only TCR beta chains sequenced, and the lack of alpha or paired-chain data limited which features could be detected. Correlated functional status among segregating V segments might reflect linkage disequilibrium, but an unknown experimental factor could not be ruled out. In a later analysis, several top co-occurrence clusters were reported to appear linked to parvovirus B19, influenza, CMV and Epstein-Barr virus. An earlier analysis of some 560 of the donors showed that most TCR beta V segments appeared in productive rearrangements either about 87% or about 30% of the time, which broadly matched IMGT annotations. A group of highly shared sequence variants was considered likely to be a technical artifact of the sequencing pipeline. The classifier was reported to diagnose cytomegalovirus status with high specificity and sensitivity in both the original cohort and the validation cohort.

Turning to this clone: This clone's antigen is unknown. The sample holds no much larger clone one base away, and base qualities are not on file.

The method behind the library was the immunoSEQ multiplex PCR assay. A mixture of 60 forward primers for TCR Vbeta segments and 13 reverse primers for TCR Jbeta segments was used in the multiplex PCR. Amplification of the CDR3 region of rearranged TCR beta genes was performed with a multiplex PCR assay on genomic DNA. The amplified TCR beta libraries were sequenced on the Illumina HiSeq System as 87-base-pair reads. In the original analysis: In a later analysis, some 80 million unique TCR beta chains were counted across the 690 or so repertoires, and roughly 11 million of these chains were shared by at least two donors. To remove PCR and sequencing errors, raw reads were error-corrected and collapsed into unique sequences using a nearest-neighbor algorithm that merged closely related sequences. V, D and J gene segments were assigned by aligning CDR3 sequences to IMGT reference sequences. For a sequence to be retained, a match of at least six nucleotides to both a V gene segment and a J gene segment was required. A rearrangement counted as productive if the CDR3 had no stop codons and remained in frame with V and J, and every other rearrangement counted as non-productive. CDR3 was defined by IMGT convention, running from the second conserved V-encoded cysteine to the conserved J-encoded phenylalanine. The earlier analysis of about 610 of the donors excluded sequences that lacked an unambiguous match to a single V gene segment. An earlier analysis of a few hundred of the donors called V segments functional above 56.7% productive rearrangements and segregating when the between-donor standard deviation exceeded 5%. A statistical classification framework was built for diagnosing cytomegalovirus status from the catalog of TCR beta chain sequences. V and J gene assignment, in a later analysis, came from comparing TCR nucleotide sequences with IMGT/GENE-DB human TR gene sequences. The TCRdist pipeline was used in a later analysis to assign CDR3 sequences and most-parsimonious VDJ recombination scenarios. In a later analysis, each TCR beta chain was defined by its CDR3 amino acid sequence together with its V-gene family, and reads without a unique V-gene family were excluded. A later analysis removed 450 to 600 highly shared, low-generation-probability nucleotide sequences to deal with suspected cross-contamination and a sequencing artifact. In a later analysis, a clonal expansion index for each public chain was calculated from normalized within-repertoire ranks of inferred template counts. In a later analysis, generation probabilities were computed with a VDJ recombination model fitted to out-of-frame rearrangements, and the resulting probabilities were checked against IGoR. A later analysis scored TCR-TCR, TCR-HLA and TCR-CMV co-occurrence with hypergeometric tests, applying a repertoire-size bias correction to TCR pairs. To estimate false discovery rates, a later analysis permuted the HLA or CMV assignments 20 times. A later analysis grouped co-occurring TCRs with DBSCAN, adding TCRdist sequence similarity when clustering within HLA-allele-positive subsets. Repertoires with fewer than 30,000 or more than 120,000 public chains were left out of co-occurrence clustering, as were a few repertoires with anomalous nucleotide sharing. TCRdb holds this immuneACCESS table with in-frame rearrangements only. Some clones are missing; in checked studies, unresolved V genes explain under half, and the rest has no known cause. V, J and clone size are those of that table, while D and trimming were read from the DNA. A total of 150,000 to 200,000 clones appear in this sample, 84% of them only once. The ten largest make up around 5% of the sample.

Looking up the germline V gene yields CDR1 SGHTA and CDR2 FQGTGA. For this chain, trimming is 5 bases at the V end and 5 bases at the J end, and the number of junction bases without a gene match is 3. The CDR3 covers 13 residues, taking in both the cysteine and the phenylalanine. The CDR3 DNA has 39 bases and is translated from base 1. The cohort was made up of 666 healthy bone marrow donors. Cohort members were all nominally healthy when sampled, although unrecorded immune exposures were likely present. The donor tested CMV seropositive and was one of the 289 seropositive cohort members. A peripheral blood sample was provided by each donor, and peripheral blood mononuclear cells were used for TCR beta sequencing. The Qiagen DNeasy Blood Extraction Kit was used to extract genomic DNA from the blood cell samples.

The V gene is TRBV7-3 and the J gene is TRBJ2-1; 7 bases in between match TRBD1. The sequence was obtained from a girl between 10 and 17 years old in good health and CMV-seropositive. The sequenced material came from PBMCs. The DNA sequence follows: TGTGCCAGCAGCAAGGGGGCCCACAATGAGCAGTTCTTC. Its protein is CASSKGAHNEQFF.